These T cell receptor beta chains were read from a single sample in a study of early T cells in non-severe SARS-CoV-2 infection. Each CDR3 protein gets one entry after TCRdb re-called the 5' RACE reads with MiXCR. The sample carries over 45,000 distinct CDR3 sequences, 8% to 11% recorded once. Sequencing used whole blood. These receptors came from an adult who was a healthcare worker with PCR-confirmed SARS-CoV-2 infection or an uninfected control (not recorded which). Both conserved end residues are part of each CDR3. D genes are given only for firm matches. Expanded clones are given a class, and other clones once, few, many or no size at all.

d_call	v_call	j_call	clone_size	cdr3_length	cdr3_nt	cdr3_aa
NA	TRBV7-2	TRBJ1-1	few	14	TGTGCCAGCAGCAGGGGTAGTAGGAACACTGAAGCTTTCTTT	CASSRGSRNTEAFF
TRBD2	TRBV13	TRBJ2-3	many	18	TGTGCCAGCAGCCTACGTGGTAGCGGGAGATCAAGCACAGATACGCAGTATTTT	CASSLRGSGRSSTDTQYF
TRBD1	TRBV20-1	TRBJ1-6	many	16	TGCAGTGCCCGCCATCCCGGGACAGGGGACAATTCACCCCTCCACTTT	CSARHPGTGDNSPLHF
TRBD1	TRBV6-5	TRBJ2-2	many	16	TGTGCCAGCAGTAGGCAGGGGGTGGCGAACACCGGGGAGCTGTTTTTT	CASSRQGVANTGELFF
NA	TRBV29-1	TRBJ2-7	many	14	TGCAGCGTCGAATCCGAGGGGGACAACTACGAGCAGTACTTC	CSVESEGDNYEQYF
TRBD2	TRBV12-5	TRBJ2-3	many	18	TGTGCTAGTGGTTTCCTCTCCCCGCCGGGACTAGTCACAGATACGCAGTATTTT	CASGFLSPPGLVTDTQYF
TRBD2	TRBV7-2	TRBJ2-7	NA	15	TGTGCCAGCAGATCTATGGCGGGAGCTGTCAACGAGCAGTACTTC	CASRSMAGAVNEQYF
NA	TRBV20-1	TRBJ2-5	many	14	TGCAGTGCTCGTACACAGGGTATATTGGTGACCCAGTACTTC	CSARTQGILVTQYF
TRBD1	TRBV29-1	TRBJ2-1	NA	15	TGCAGCGCTGCTACAGGGGGCGGTCTGGTCAATGTGCAGTTCTTC	CSAATGGGLVNVQFF
TRBD1	TRBV5-1	TRBJ1-1	few	17	TGCGCCAGCAGCCACCCCCCGGGACAGGTGATGAACACTGAAGCTTTCTTT	CASSHPPGQVMNTEAFF
NA	TRBV24-1	TRBJ2-1	many	13	TGTGCCACCAGTGATTTGCAAGACAGAGAGCAGTTCTTC	CATSDLQDREQFF
NA	TRBV11-2	TRBJ1-2	many	12	TGTGCCAGCAGCCGAGGCGGGTTTGGCTACACCTTC	CASSRGGFGYTF